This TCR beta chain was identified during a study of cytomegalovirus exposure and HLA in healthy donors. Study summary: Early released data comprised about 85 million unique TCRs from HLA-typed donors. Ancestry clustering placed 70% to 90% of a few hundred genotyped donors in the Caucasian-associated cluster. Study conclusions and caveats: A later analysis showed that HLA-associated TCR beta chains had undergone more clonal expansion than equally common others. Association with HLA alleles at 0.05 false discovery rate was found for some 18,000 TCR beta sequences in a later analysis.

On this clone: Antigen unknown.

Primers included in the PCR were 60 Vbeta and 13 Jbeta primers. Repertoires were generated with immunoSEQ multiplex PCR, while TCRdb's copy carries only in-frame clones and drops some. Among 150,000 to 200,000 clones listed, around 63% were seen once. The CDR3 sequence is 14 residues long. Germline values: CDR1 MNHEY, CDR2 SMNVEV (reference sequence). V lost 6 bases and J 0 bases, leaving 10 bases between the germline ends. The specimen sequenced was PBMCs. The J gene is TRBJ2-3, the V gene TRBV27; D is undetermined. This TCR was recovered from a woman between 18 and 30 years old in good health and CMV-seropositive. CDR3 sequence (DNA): TGTGCCAGCAGCTATAAGACTAGCACAGATACGCAGTATTTT. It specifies CASSYKTSTDTQYF.